A single sample gave rise to the 18 T cell receptor beta chains below, sequenced in a study of cytomegalovirus exposure and HLA in healthy donors. Measured with immunoSEQ multiplex PCR; TCRdb has only the in-frame clones, and not every one. This sample carries 330,000 or so clones, 70% to 90% of them seen once, and the ten largest clones take around 0.8%. The sequenced material came from PBMCs. The receptor source for this set is a woman aged 18-29 years in good health and CMV-seronegative.

This clone appeared a few times. The genes are TRBV7-8 and TRBJ2-7; 9 bases align to TRBD2. V trimming: 1 base; J trimming: 7 bases; junction bases outside the gene matches: 11. Germline CDR1 SGHVS, CDR2 FQNEAQ. This CDR3 has 16 residues. Written as DNA, the CDR3 is TGTGCCAGCAGCTTAGTTCGGGTAGCGGGGGCAGGAGAGCAGTACTTC. This encodes CASSLVRVAGAGEQYF.

The chain recombines TRBV4-3 with TRBJ2-1, with TRBD2 identical over 10 bases. Germline V gene sequence: CDR1 LGHNA, CDR2 YSLEER. With 0 bases clipped from V and 3 bases from J, the junction kept 8 bases outside the gene matches. The CDR3 extends over 18 amino acids. The DNA of the CDR3 is TGCGCCAGCAGCCAAGAATCCGGTAGCGGGGGGTTCTACAATGAGCAGTTCTTC. Protein product: CASSQESGSGGFYNEQFF.

V is TRBV5-1 and J is TRBJ2-1; 7 bases are a match to TRBD2. This CDR3 region has 14 residues. The junction had 10 bases not matched to a gene; V was cut back by 5 bases and J by 8 bases. Germline V CDR1 and CDR2: SGHRS, YFSETQ. The CDR3 is CASSEGGPRDEQFF. For the CDR3, the DNA is TGCGCCAGCAGTGAGGGAGGGCCTCGGGATGAGCAGTTCTTC.

CDR3 sequence: CASSTPEVANTGELFF. For the CDR3, the DNA is TGTGCCAGCAGCACCCCGGAGGTAGCGAACACCGGGGAGCTGTTTTTT. V is TRBV7-3 and J is TRBJ2-2; TRBD2 is a possible D gene (5 bases). Trimming shortened V by 5 bases and J by 0 bases, and 13 bases separated the two germline ends. There are 16 residues in the CDR3. Germline CDR1 reads SGHTA; CDR2 reads FQGTGA.

This clone was seen a handful of times. The chain joins TRBV6-5 to TRBJ1-2; 9 bases agree with TRBD1. CDR1 and CDR2 (germline): MNHEY, SVGAGI. The CDR3 loop spans 13 amino acids. After removal of 6 bases from V and 4 bases from J, the junction contained 3 bases not matched to a gene. The CDR3 loop is CASRPQGAYGYTF. As DNA, the CDR3 is TGTGCCAGCAGACCACAGGGGGCCTATGGCTACACCTTC.

The chain employs TRBV28 and TRBJ2-1; 7 bases fit TRBD2. J gave up 5 bases and V 2 bases, and 3 bases lay outside the gene matches. The CDR3 is made up of 14 amino acids. Germline V CDR1 and CDR2: MDHEN, SYDVKM. For the CDR3, the DNA is TGTGCCAGCAGTTTAGGGACTAATAACAATGAGCAGTTCTTC. Amino acid sequence: CASSLGTNNNEQFF.

The rearrangement links TRBV27 to TRBJ2-2, with a possible D match to TRBD1 (6 bases). Germline lookup yields CDR1 MNHEY and CDR2 SMNVEV (reference sequence). Trimming left V 11 bases short and J 0 bases short, with 19 bases between. The CDR3 covers 16 residues. CDR3 in DNA: TGTGCCCCGAGAACCACGGACAGCGCGAACACCGGGGAGCTGTTTTTT. It specifies CAPRTTDSANTGELFF.

This clone was recorded only once. This chain connects TRBV19 to TRBJ2-7; possible D gene TRBD1, 5 bases. Germline CDR1 is LNHDA and CDR2 is SQIVND (reference sequence). Deletions cut 5 bases from V and 5 bases from J, with 10 bases between. The CDR3 runs to 12 residues. CDR3 region: CASSGQGDEQYF. The CDR3 DNA is TGTGCCAGTAGTGGCCAGGGCGACGAGCAGTACTTC.

V is TRBV27 and J is TRBJ2-7, with D unresolved. This CDR3 is built from 14 residues. In germline, CDR1 is MNHEY, CDR2 SMNVEV (reference sequence). Trimming took 2 bases from V and 0 from J, leaving 8 bases between them. The CDR3 sequence: CASSLRRISYEQYF. The DNA for the CDR3 is TGTGCCAGCAGTTTACGGCGGATCTCCTACGAGCAGTACTTC.

The chain combines TRBV4-3 with TRBJ1-3; 8 bases are shared with TRBD1. V shed 0 bases, J shed 0 bases, and the junction held 4 bases outside the gene matches. The CDR3 consists of 17 residues. CDR1 and CDR2 from the germline V gene are LGHNA and YSLEER. The chain's CDR3 is CASSQEQGVVSGNTIYF. CDR3 DNA sequence: TGCGCCAGCAGCCAAGAACAGGGGGTAGTCTCTGGAAACACCATATATTTT.

The chain links TRBV28 to TRBJ2-7; a weak D match, TRBD2 (5 bases). The V gene lost 6 bases and the J gene lost 4 bases, with 10 bases spanning the gap. This CDR3 region has 12 residues. Germline CDR1 is MDHEN and CDR2 is SYDVKM. The CDR3 here is CASSLTTYEQYF. The CDR3 nucleotides read TGTGCCAGCAGCCTGACTACGTACGAGCAGTACTTC.

This clone was detected only once. One end of the junction varies from germline; a read error may be responsible. The V gene is TRBV7-2, the J gene TRBJ2-4, with D possibly being TRBD1 (5 bases). CDR1 is SGHTA, CDR2 FQGNSA, per germline. The CDR3 totals 13 residues. The CDR3 reads CASSLVSGADWWF. The CDR3 DNA reads TGTGCCAGCAGCTTAGTGTCTGGGGCCGATTGGTGGTTC.

This sequence joins TRBV6-1 and TRBJ1-5; D not certain. Germline V CDR1 and CDR2: MNHNS, SASEGT. The CDR3 is made up of 13 amino acids. V was trimmed by 3 bases and J by 9 bases, leaving 12 bases between them. CDR3 DNA sequence: TGTGCCAGCAGTGAGGGCGGGATAAGGCCCCAGCATTTT. Amino acids: CASSEGGIRPQHF.

This chain joins TRBV25-1 and TRBJ2-2; D call uncertain. V lost 2 bases and J lost 6, with 4 bases in between. The CDR3 covers 12 residues. Germline values: CDR1 MGHDK, CDR2 SYGVNS. The CDR3 DNA reads as TGTGCCAGCAGTGAACGGGCCGGGGAGCTGTTTTTT. Amino acids: CASSERAGELFF. Filled out from reference TRBV25-1 and TRBJ2-2, the complete variable domain reads EADIYQTPRYLVIGTGKKITLECSQTMGHDKMYWYQQDPGMELHLIHYSYGVNSTEKGDLSSESTVSRIRTEHFPLTLESARPSHTSQYLCASSERAGELFFGEGSRLTVL.

This clone was counted once. The V and J genes are TRBV27 and TRBJ2-5; 9 bases fit TRBD2. The CDR3 loop spans 12 amino acids. Germline assignment: CDR1 MNHEY and CDR2 SMNVEV (reference sequence). The CDR3 loop reads CVRAGGPRPQYF. The CDR3 coding sequence is TGTGTACGCGCGGGAGGGCCGCGTCCCCAGTACTTC.

The chain links TRBV9 to TRBJ2-1, with 7 bases lining up with TRBD2. The CDR3 extends over 17 amino acids. Losses at the gene ends were 0 bases for V and 2 bases for J; bases not matched to a gene: 8. Germline values: CDR1 SGDLS, CDR2 YYNGEE. The CDR3 is CASSVVGSGSTYNEQFF. The DNA for the CDR3 is TGTGCCAGCAGCGTAGTGGGTAGCGGGTCAACCTACAATGAGCAGTTCTTC.

The chain has TRBV7-9 and TRBJ1-1; the D gene is possibly TRBD1 (6 bases). CDR1 and CDR2 from the germline V gene are SEHNR and FQNEAQ (reference sequence). This CDR3 is 15 amino acids long. V dropped 1 base and J dropped 4 bases, with 13 bases sitting between them. CDR3: CASSLGTGHFTEAFF. In DNA form, the CDR3 reads TGTGCCAGCAGCTTAGGAACAGGGCATTTCACTGAAGCTTTCTTT.

The rearrangement links TRBV6-5 to TRBJ1-1, with a tentative D call TRBD1 (6 bases). The CDR3 length is 13 residues. Germline CDR1 MNHEY, CDR2 SVGAGI. Trimming stripped 2 bases from V and 6 bases from J, with 10 bases between. CDR3 in DNA: TGTGCCAGCAGTTACCCCGGACAGCCTGAAGCTTTCTTT. It is translated as CASSYPGQPEAFF.